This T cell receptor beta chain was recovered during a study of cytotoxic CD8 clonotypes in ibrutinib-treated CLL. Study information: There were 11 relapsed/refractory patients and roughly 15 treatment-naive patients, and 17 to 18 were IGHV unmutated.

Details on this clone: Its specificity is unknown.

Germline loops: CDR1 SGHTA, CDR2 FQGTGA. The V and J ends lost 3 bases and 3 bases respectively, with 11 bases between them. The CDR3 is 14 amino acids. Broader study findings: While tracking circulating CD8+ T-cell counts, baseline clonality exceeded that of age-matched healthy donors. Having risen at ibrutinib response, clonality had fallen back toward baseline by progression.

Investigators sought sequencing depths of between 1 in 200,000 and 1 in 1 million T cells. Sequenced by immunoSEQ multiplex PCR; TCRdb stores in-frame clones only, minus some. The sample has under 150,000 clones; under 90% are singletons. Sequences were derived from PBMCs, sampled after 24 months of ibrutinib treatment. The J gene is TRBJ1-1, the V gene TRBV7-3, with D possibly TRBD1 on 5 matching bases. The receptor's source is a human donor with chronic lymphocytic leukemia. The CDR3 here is CASSFTVRDTEAFF. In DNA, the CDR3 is TGTGCCAGCAGCTTTACGGTCAGGGACACTGAAGCTTTCTTT.